Presented here are 3 T cell receptor beta chains from one specimen sequenced in a study of blood T cell repertoires in COVID-19 (dated by TCRdb to about 2020). Library method: the immunoSEQ multiplex PCR assay. TCRdb retrieved this table from immuneACCESS and kept in-frame rearrangements only. Not all clones are present; in checked studies, unresolved V genes account for under half, and no reason is known for the remainder. The sample records over 250,000 clones, around 80% of which are singletons. The top ten clonotypes cover under 4.5% of the sample. The specimen was PBMCs or T cells enriched from blood (not recorded which). The receptors shown here come from a man aged 25-45 years with acute COVID-19.

The chain recombines TRBV19 with TRBJ2-1; TRBD2 matches at 9 bases. Germline V CDR1 and CDR2: LNHDA, SQIVND (reference sequence). CDR3 size: 17 residues. The V and J ends lost 3 bases and 0 bases, in that order; junction bases with no gene match: 6. This CDR3 is CASSMGLAGNSYNEQFF. In DNA, the CDR3 is TGTGCCAGTAGTATGGGGCTAGCGGGGAACTCCTACAATGAGCAGTTCTTC.

J is TRBJ2-1 and V is TRBV11-3; TRBD1 aligns across 9 bases. Germline CDR1 and CDR2: SGHNT and YENEEA. The CDR3 totals 17 residues. Unmatched junction bases numbered 13, after V lost 5 bases and J lost 5 bases. The CDR3 region has the DNA TGTGCCAGCAGCCCCTCGGGCGGGGACAGGGTTCACAATGAGCAGTTCTTC. This gives the protein CASSPSGGDRVHNEQFF.

The chain has TRBV6-1 and TRBJ1-5, with a tentative D call TRBD1 (6 bases). With 5 bases removed from V and 4 bases from J, the gap between germline ends came to 18 bases. The CDR3 loop spans 16 amino acids. Germline CDR1 and CDR2: MNHNS and SASEGT. The CDR3 is CASSQEWGRGNQPQHF. CDR3 sequence (DNA): TGTGCCAGCAGTCAAGAATGGGGAAGGGGGAATCAGCCCCAGCATTTT.